The T cell receptor beta chain under discussion was sequenced for a study of T cells expressing NK-cell markers. TCRdb re-called the 5' RACE reads; one entry per CDR3 protein, DNA not given. The sample data list roughly 160,000 distinct CDR3 sequences. The CDR3 is 16 residues long. Germline V gene data show CDR1 as SEHNR and CDR2 as FQNEAQ (reference sequence). The rearrangement links TRBV7-9 to TRBJ2-1; TCRdb selects TRBD1, and the lack of DNA leaves this call unchecked. The sequencing input was blood T cells: a sorted CD56 or NKG2C T cell subset, CD4+ or CD8+ T cells, or bulk PBMC T cells (not recorded which). The TCR originated in a man aged 18-75 years in good health. This chain's CDR3 is CASSNRRQGSYNEQFF.